This record covers a single TCR beta chain. Cohorts were based on clinical histories the participants reported. What the recovered Cohort 3 donors had was two negative PCRs, clearance, or symptom resolution. This specimen belongs to a study of blood T cell repertoires in COVID-19. Across the whole study: Material from acute and convalescent COVID-19 was sourced from the United States, Italy and Spain. PBMCs, B-cell-depleted T cells, or T cells were the source of the cDNA or gDNA that made up the material.

This table comes from immunoSEQ multiplex PCR, and its TCRdb copy is limited to in-frame clones, with some not included. This sample carries hundreds of thousands of clones, just under 90% of them seen once, and the ten largest clones take around 1.3%. The germline gives CDR1 MNHEY, CDR2 SVGAGI. J was trimmed by 6 bases and V by 7 bases; bases with no gene match: 12. The CDR3 consists of 14 residues. The sequence was obtained from a man younger than 40 who had recovered from COVID-19. Sequenced sample: PBMCs or T cells enriched from blood (not recorded which). The chain employs TRBV6-5 and TRBJ2-7; 7 bases are a match to TRBD2. This CDR3 is CASKPGGGSIEQYF. The CDR3, as DNA: TGTGCCAGCAAGCCGGGTGGCGGGAGCATCGAGCAGTACTTC.